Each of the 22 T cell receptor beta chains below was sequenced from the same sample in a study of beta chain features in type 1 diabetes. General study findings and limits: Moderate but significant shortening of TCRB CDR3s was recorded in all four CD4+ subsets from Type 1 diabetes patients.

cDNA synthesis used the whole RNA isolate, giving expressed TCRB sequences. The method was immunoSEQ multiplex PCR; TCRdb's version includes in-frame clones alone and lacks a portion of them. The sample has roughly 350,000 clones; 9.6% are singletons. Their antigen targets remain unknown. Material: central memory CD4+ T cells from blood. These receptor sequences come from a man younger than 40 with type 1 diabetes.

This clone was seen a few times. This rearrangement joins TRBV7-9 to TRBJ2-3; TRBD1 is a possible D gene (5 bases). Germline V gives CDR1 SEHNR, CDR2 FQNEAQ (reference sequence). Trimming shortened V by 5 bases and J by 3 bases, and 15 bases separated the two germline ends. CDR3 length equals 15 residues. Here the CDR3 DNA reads TGTGCCAGCAGCGTCGGCAGGGTGGAGACAGATACGCAGTATTTT. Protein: CASSVGRVETDTQYF.

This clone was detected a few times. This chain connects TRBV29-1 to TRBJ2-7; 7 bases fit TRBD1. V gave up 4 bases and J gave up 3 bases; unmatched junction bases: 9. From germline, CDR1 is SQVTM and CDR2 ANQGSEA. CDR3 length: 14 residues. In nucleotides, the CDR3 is TGCAGCGTTGCCCCCGCGACAGGGCTCTACGAGCAGTACTTC. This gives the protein CSVAPATGLYEQYF.

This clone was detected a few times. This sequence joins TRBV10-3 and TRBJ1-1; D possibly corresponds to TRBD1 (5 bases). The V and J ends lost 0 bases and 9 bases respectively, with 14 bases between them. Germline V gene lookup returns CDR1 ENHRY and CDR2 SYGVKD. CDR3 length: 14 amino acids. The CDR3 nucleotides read TGTGCCATCAGTGAGTCTGATAGGGGCAGAAAAGCTTTCTTT. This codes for CAISESDRGRKAFF.

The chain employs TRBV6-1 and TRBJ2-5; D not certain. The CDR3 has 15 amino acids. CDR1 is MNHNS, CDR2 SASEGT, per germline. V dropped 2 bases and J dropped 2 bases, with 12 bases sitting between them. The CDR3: CASSEFLREQETQYF. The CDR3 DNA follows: TGTGCCAGCAGTGAATTTCTACGAGAACAAGAGACCCAGTACTTC.

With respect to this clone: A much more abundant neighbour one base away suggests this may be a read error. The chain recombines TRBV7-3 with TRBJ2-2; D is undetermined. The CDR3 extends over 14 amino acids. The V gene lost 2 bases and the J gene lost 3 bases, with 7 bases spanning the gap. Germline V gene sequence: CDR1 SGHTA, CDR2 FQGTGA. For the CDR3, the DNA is TGTGCCAGCAGCTTAGAACAGTACACCGGGGAGCTGTTTTTT. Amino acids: CASSLEQYTGELFF.

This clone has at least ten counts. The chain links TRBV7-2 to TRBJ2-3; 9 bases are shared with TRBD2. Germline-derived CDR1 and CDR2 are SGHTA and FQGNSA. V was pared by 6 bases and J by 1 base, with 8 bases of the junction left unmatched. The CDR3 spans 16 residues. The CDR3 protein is CASRYIAGAGTDTQYF. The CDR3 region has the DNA TGTGCCAGCAGATACATAGCGGGAGCGGGCACAGATACGCAGTATTTT.

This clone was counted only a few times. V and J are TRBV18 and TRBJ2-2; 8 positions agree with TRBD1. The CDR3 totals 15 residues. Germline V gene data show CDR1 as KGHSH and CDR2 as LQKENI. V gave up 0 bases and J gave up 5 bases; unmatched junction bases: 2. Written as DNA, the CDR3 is TGTGCCAGCTCACCACCGACAGGGGTGACCGGGGAGCTGTTTTTT. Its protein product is CASSPPTGVTGELFF. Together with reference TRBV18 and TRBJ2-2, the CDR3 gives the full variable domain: NAGVMQNPRHLVRRRGQEARLRCSPMKGHSHVYWYRQLPEEGLKFMVYLQKENIIDESGMPKERFSAEFPKEGPSILRIQQVVRGDSAAYFCASSPPTGVTGELFFGEGSRLTVL.

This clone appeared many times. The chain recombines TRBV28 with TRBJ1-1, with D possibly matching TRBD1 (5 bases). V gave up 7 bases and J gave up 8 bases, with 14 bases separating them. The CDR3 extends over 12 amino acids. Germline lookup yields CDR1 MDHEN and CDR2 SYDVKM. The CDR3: CASIETASEAFF. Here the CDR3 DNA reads TGTGCCAGCATAGAGACAGCTTCAGAAGCTTTCTTT.

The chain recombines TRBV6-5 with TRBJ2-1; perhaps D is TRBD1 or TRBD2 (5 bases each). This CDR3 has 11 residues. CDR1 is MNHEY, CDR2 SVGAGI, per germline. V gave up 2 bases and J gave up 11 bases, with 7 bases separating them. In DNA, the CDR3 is TGTGCCAGCAGTTACGAGGGGCAGCAGTTCTTC. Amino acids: CASSYEGQQFF.

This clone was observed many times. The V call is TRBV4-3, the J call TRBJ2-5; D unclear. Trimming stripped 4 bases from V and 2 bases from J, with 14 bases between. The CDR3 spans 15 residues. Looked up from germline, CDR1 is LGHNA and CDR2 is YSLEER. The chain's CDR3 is CASSRSSVGQETQYF. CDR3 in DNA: TGCGCCAGCAGCCGGTCGTCTGTGGGTCAAGAGACCCAGTACTTC.

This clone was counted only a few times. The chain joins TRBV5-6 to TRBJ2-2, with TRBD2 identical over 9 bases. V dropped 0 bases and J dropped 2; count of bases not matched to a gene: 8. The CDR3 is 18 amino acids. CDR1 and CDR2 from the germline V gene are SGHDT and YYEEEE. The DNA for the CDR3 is TGTGCCAGCAGCTTGGGGGCTAGCGGGACTCTAAACACCGGGGAGCTGTTTTTT. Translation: CASSLGASGTLNTGELFF. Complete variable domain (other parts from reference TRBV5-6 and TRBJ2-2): DAGVTQSPTHLIKTRGQQVTLRCSPKSGHDTVSWYQQALGQGPQFIFQYYEEEERQRGNFPDRFSGHQFPNYSSELNVNALLLGDSALYLCASSLGASGTLNTGELFFGEGSRLTVL.

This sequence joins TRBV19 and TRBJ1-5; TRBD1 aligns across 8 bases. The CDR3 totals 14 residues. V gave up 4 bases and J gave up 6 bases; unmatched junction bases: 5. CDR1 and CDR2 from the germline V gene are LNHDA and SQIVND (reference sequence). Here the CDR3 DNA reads TGTGCCAGTAGTAGGACAGGGACGGGTCAGCCCCAGCATTTT. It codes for CASSRTGTGQPQHF. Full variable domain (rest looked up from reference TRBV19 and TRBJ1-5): DGGITQSPKYLFRKEGQNVTLSCEQNLNHDAMYWYRQDPGQGLRLIYYSQIVNDFQKGDIAEGYSVSREKKESFPLTVTSAQKNPTAFYLCASSRTGTGQPQHFGDGTRLSIL.

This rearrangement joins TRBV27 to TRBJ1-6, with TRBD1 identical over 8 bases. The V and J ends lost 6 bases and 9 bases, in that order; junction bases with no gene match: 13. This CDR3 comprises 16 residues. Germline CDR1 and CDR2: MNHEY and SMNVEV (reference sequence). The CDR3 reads CASRQLGQGGISPLHF. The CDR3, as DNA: TGTGCCAGCAGACAACTCGGACAGGGAGGTATTTCACCCCTCCACTTT.

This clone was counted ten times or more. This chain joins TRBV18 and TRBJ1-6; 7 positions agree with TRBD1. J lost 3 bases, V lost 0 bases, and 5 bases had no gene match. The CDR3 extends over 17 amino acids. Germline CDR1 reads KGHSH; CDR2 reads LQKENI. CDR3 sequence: CASSPPRQGSYNSPLHF. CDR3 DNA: TGTGCCAGCTCACCACCGCGACAGGGCAGCTATAATTCACCCCTCCACTTT.

CDR3 in amino acids: CASSPNTRETQYF. The CDR3 nucleotides are TGCGCCAGCAGCCCTAATACGCGGGAGACCCAGTACTTC. The rearrangement uses TRBV5-1 and TRBJ2-5; D is undetermined. V was pared by 4 bases and J by 5 bases, with 12 bases between. The CDR3 loop spans 13 amino acids. In germline, CDR1 is SGHRS, CDR2 YFSETQ.

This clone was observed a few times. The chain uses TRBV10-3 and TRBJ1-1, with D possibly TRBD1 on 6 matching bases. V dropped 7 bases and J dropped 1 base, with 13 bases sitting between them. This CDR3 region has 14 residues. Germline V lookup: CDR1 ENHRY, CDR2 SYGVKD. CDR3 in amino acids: CAINEGGGNTEAFF. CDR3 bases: TGTGCCATCAACGAGGGGGGAGGGAACACTGAAGCTTTCTTT.

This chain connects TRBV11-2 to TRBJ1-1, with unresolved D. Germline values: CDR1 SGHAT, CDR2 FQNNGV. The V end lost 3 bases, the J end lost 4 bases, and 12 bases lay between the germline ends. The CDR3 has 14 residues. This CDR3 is CASSFGEMGTEAFF. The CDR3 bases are TGTGCCAGCAGCTTCGGGGAGATGGGCACTGAAGCTTTCTTT.

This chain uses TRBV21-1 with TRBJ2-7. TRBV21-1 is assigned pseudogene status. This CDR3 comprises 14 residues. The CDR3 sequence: CASHGGGGTYEQYF. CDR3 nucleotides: TGTGCCAGCCACGGGGGAGGGGGCACGTACGAGCAGTACTTC.

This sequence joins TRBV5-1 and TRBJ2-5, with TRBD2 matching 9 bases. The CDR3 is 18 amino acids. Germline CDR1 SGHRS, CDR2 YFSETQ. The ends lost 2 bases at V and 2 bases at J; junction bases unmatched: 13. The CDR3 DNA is TGCGCCAGCAGCTTCGGCGCTAGCGGGAATCGCGGACAAGAGACCCAGTACTTC. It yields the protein CASSFGASGNRGQETQYF.

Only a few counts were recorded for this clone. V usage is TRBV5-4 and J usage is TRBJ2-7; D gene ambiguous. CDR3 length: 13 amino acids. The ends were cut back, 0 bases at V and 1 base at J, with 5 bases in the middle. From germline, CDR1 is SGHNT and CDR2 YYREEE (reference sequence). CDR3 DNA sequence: TGTGCCAGCAGCTTGGAGGCATCCTACGAGCAGTACTTC. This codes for CASSLEASYEQYF. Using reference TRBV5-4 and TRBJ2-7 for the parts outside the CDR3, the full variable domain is ETGVTQSPTHLIKTRGQQVTLRCSSQSGHNTVSWYQQALGQGPQFIFQYYREEENGRGNFPPRFSGLQFPNYSSELNVNALELDDSALYLCASSLEASYEQYFGPGTRLTVT.

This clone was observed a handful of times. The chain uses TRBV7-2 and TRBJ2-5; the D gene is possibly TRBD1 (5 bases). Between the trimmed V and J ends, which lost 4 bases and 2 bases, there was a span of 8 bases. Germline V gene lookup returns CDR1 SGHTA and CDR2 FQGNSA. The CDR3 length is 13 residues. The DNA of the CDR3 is TGTGCCAGCAGCTCCGACAGACAAGAGACCCAGTACTTC. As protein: CASSSDRQETQYF.

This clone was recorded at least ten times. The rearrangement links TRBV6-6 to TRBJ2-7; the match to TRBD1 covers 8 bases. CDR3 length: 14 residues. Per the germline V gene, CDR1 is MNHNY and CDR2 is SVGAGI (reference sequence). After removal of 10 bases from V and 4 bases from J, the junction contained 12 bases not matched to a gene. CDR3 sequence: CATTPRQGAYEQYF. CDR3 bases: TGTGCCACCACTCCGCGGCAGGGGGCTTACGAGCAGTACTTC.